The clone carrying this T cell receptor (beta chain) was seen a handful of times. Its matching antigen is unknown. These data come from a study of cytomegalovirus exposure and HLA in healthy donors. Findings of the study overall: Presence/absence analysis assumed near-uniform sequencing depth across donors.

Both 60 Vbeta primers and 13 Jbeta primers went into the PCR. Sequencing used immunoSEQ multiplex PCR; TCRdb keeps in-frame clones, though not all of them. Here the sample spans 100,000 to 150,000 clones, roughly four fifths being singletons. V shed 4 bases and J shed 6 bases, with 16 bases lying between them. The CDR3 runs to 14 residues. Looked up from germline, CDR1 is SGHAT and CDR2 is FQNNGV. The J gene is TRBJ2-7, the V gene TRBV11-2, with D possibly being TRBD1 (5 bases). The TCR originated in a woman aged 60 to 75 in good health and CMV-seropositive. The sequencing sample was made of PBMCs. The CDR3 is CASSSWQGRAEQYF. The CDR3, as DNA: TGTGCCAGCAGCTCTTGGCAGGGAAGGGCCGAGCAGTACTTC.